This T cell receptor (beta chain) stems from a study of T cell repertoires in cytomegalovirus infection. V was clipped by 3 bases and J by 4 bases, with 12 bases between them. Germline lookup yields CDR1 LGHDT and CDR2 YNNKEL (reference sequence). The CDR3 is made up of 14 amino acids. This clonotype showed up many times. One entry per CDR3 protein, called by TCRdb with MiXCR from the reads. The sample has about 490,000 distinct CDR3 sequences, about 11% seen once; the top ten hold roughly a tenth. The rearrangement links TRBV3-1 to TRBJ2-5, with unresolved D. Specimen: PBMCs. The receptor comes from a human donor in good health (CMV status not recorded). Some clones in this sample may be carry-over from other donors' samples. DNA of the CDR3: TGTGCCAGCAGCCAGTATACCGGCTTAGAGACCCAGTACTTC. It yields the protein CASSQYTGLETQYF.